The 23 T cell receptor beta chains given below trace back to one sample, sequenced in a study of blood T cells in healthy people across ages. A sample-barcoded 5' primer and a J-beta primer mix were used in a second PCR of about 6 to 11 cycles. TCRdb analysed the 5' RACE reads with MiXCR anew, one entry per CDR3 protein. The sample lists 550,000 to 700,000 distinct CDR3 sequences; 27% were seen once. Specimen: blood. The source is a woman in her seventies in good health.

The V and J genes are TRBV7-9 and TRBJ1-1; 8 bases are shared with TRBD1. Trimming at V came to 6 bases and at J to 0 bases, leaving 3 bases not matched to a gene. The CDR3 is 14 amino acids. The germline V gene has CDR1 SEHNR and CDR2 FQNEAQ (reference sequence). CDR3 residues: CASSWTGMNTEAFF. The CDR3 DNA is TGTGCCAGCAGTTGGACAGGGATGAACACTGAAGCTTTCTTT.

This rearrangement joins TRBV20-1 to TRBJ2-1, with D perhaps matching TRBD2 (5 bases). The CDR3 loop spans 13 amino acids. Trimming took off 6 bases at V and 8 bases at J, with 17 bases between the two ends. Germline values: CDR1 DFQATT, CDR2 SNEGSKA (reference sequence). The CDR3 bases are TGCAGTGCCCCGAGGACTCGCGCCCATGAGCAGTTCTTC. Its protein is CSAPRTRAHEQFF.

The chain uses TRBV20-1 and TRBJ1-1; possible D gene TRBD1, 6 bases. The V gene's germline CDR1 is DFQATT and CDR2 SNEGSKA (reference sequence). The ends were cut back, 0 bases at V and 3 bases at J, with 14 bases in the middle. The CDR3 runs 15 residues. In nucleotides, the CDR3 is TGCAGTGCTAGAGATCACGGAGGGGGGGACACTGAAGCTTTCTTT. Its translation is CSARDHGGGDTEAFF.

This clonotype was seen a handful of times. The V and J genes are TRBV30 and TRBJ1-5; D not certain. This CDR3 region has 14 residues. The germline V gene has CDR1 GTSNPN and CDR2 SVGIG (reference sequence). The V end lost 4 bases, the J end lost 1 base, and 11 bases lay between the germline ends. In nucleotides, the CDR3 is TGTGCCTGGACCCAAGGAACGAGCAATCAGCCCCAGCATTTT. Its protein product is CAWTQGTSNQPQHF.

Regarding this clonotype: This may arise from a read error, as a much more abundant clone is one base away. This chain uses TRBV27 with TRBJ1-2; D is unclear. Germline V gene lookup returns CDR1 MNHEY and CDR2 SMNVEV (reference sequence). The CDR3 sequence is 14 residues long. The CDR3 DNA reads TGTGCCAGCAGTCCCTACCTCGGGCTAAATGGCTGCACCTTC. Its translation is CASSPYLGLNGCTF.

This clonotype was picked up a small number of times. The V call is TRBV7-9, the J call TRBJ1-2; no clear D gene. The CDR3 covers 9 residues. Trimming removed 5 bases at V and 14 bases at J, with 9 bases between. Germline CDR1 SEHNR, CDR2 FQNEAQ (reference sequence). Written as DNA, the CDR3 is TGTGCCAGCAGCCCACTAGTTACCTTC. Translated: CASSPLVTF.

This clonotype was seen many times. The chain combines TRBV6-2 or TRBV6-3 with TRBJ2-5, with 9 bases aligning to TRBD2. CDR1 and CDR2 from the germline V gene are MNHEY and SVGEGT. Trimming at V came to 6 bases and at J to 5 bases, leaving 13 bases not matched to a gene. CDR3 length: 16 amino acids. DNA of the CDR3: TGTGCCAGCAGCCCTATTAGCGGGGGCCCCTTGGAGACCCAGTACTTC. It translates to CASSPISGGPLETQYF.

This clonotype was counted a few times. The J gene is TRBJ2-3, the V gene TRBV20-1; D is unresolved. Germline V gene lookup returns CDR1 DFQATT and CDR2 SNEGSKA (reference sequence). V was cut by 5 bases and J by 0 bases, with 9 bases left in between. This CDR3 has 13 amino acids. The CDR3 DNA sequence: TGCAGTGCTCCGGACCAGAGCACAGATACGCAGTATTTT. As protein: CSAPDQSTDTQYF.

Only a few counts were recorded for this clonotype. The chain is built from TRBV19 and TRBJ2-5; D perhaps matches TRBD1 (6 bases). The J call may be incorrect, as the DNA end agrees better with TRBJ2-1. Per germline, CDR1 LNHDA and CDR2 SQIVND (reference sequence). The CDR3 length is 15 residues. The CDR3 region has the DNA TGTGCCAGTAGCTTCTCCGGACAGTCTTACCTAGGGCAGTTCTTC. Encoded protein: CASSFSGQSYLGQFF.

The chain has TRBV20-1 and TRBJ1-1, with 8 bases fitting TRBD1. The CDR3 runs 15 residues. Germline V CDR1 and CDR2: DFQATT, SNEGSKA (reference sequence). The ends lost 6 bases at V and 4 bases at J; junction bases unmatched: 13. CDR3 sequence reads: CSAPKQGADRTEAFF. The CDR3 DNA follows: TGCAGTGCCCCAAAGCAGGGGGCGGATCGCACTGAAGCTTTCTTT.

This clonotype was detected only a few times. V and J are TRBV6-1 and TRBJ2-1, with D tentatively TRBD2 (6 bases). This CDR3 region has 17 residues. Trimming stripped 6 bases from V and 0 bases from J, with 18 bases between. Germline V gene lookup returns CDR1 MNHNS and CDR2 SASEGT. The CDR3 coding sequence is TGTGCCAGCAGCCGCCTCGGCCGGGGAGGCTCCTACAATGAGCAGTTCTTC. Its protein product is CASSRLGRGGSYNEQFF.

The table lists this clonotype with a few counts. V and J are TRBV25-1 and TRBJ1-1; the D is unclear. CDR1 MGHDK and CDR2 SYGVNS come from the germline V gene. The length of the CDR3 is 10 residues. Deletions cut 11 bases from V and 6 bases from J, with 10 bases between. Written as DNA, the CDR3 is TGTGCCGGGGTCTGGCCTGAAGCTTTCTTT. Its protein is CAGVWPEAFF.

This clonotype has just a few counts. The rearrangement uses TRBV2 and TRBJ2-7; TRBD2 matches 10 bases. The CDR3 sequence is 16 residues long. Germline V CDR1 and CDR2: SNHLY, FYNNEI. V dropped 0 bases and J dropped 3; count of bases not matched to a gene: 5. CDR3 DNA: TGTGCCAGCAGTGAAGCTGGACAGCGGGGGGGCTACGAGCAGTACTTC. Amino acid sequence: CASSEAGQRGGYEQYF.

V usage is TRBV6-2 or TRBV6-3 and J usage is TRBJ2-7; TRBD1 agrees at 8 bases. CDR1 is MNHEY and CDR2 is SVGEGT in the germline V gene. The CDR3 is made up of 14 amino acids. V lost 5 bases and J lost 8; bases outside the gene matches: 11. The chain's CDR3 is CASSPSGQERKQYF. In DNA, the CDR3 is TGTGCCAGCAGTCCCTCGGGACAGGAAAGGAAGCAGTACTTC.

The J gene is TRBJ2-1, the V gene TRBV5-1, with 12 bases aligning to TRBD2. Per germline, CDR1 SGHRS and CDR2 YFSETQ. J gave up 4 bases and V 2 bases, and 4 bases lay outside the gene matches. CDR3 length equals 16 residues. This CDR3 is CASSLGLAGQYNEQFF. CDR3 nucleotide sequence: TGCGCCAGCAGCTTAGGACTAGCGGGGCAATACAATGAGCAGTTCTTC. Full variable domain (outside the CDR3, taken from reference TRBV5-1 and TRBJ2-1): KAGVTQTPRYLIKTRGQQVTLSCSPISGHRSVSWYQQTPGQGLQFLFEYFSETQRNKGNFPGRFSGRQFSNSRSEMNVSTLELGDSALYLCASSLGLAGQYNEQFFGPGTRLTVL.

A few counts support this clonotype. The V call is TRBV11-2, the J call TRBJ1-2, with D uncertain. V was trimmed by 5 bases and J by 2 bases, leaving 12 bases between them. Germline CDR1 reads SGHAT; CDR2 reads FQNNGV. The CDR3 has 14 residues. CDR3 sequence (DNA): TGTGCCAGCAGCCCTCGCGAGGTAAACTATGGCTACACCTTC. Amino acid sequence: CASSPREVNYGYTF.

This sequence joins TRBV7-6 and TRBJ2-1, with D tentatively TRBD2 (5 bases). Trimming took off 5 bases at V and 7 bases at J, with 18 bases between the two ends. The germline gives CDR1 SGHVS, CDR2 FNYEAQ. The CDR3 extends over 15 amino acids. DNA for the CDR3: TGTGCCAGCAGCCCAACCGGGGATACTTTTAATGAGCAGTTCTTC. Translating it yields CASSPTGDTFNEQFF.

The CDR3 region is CASSQTRGEQFF. The CDR3 bases are TGTGCCAGCAGCCAGACCCGGGGGGAGCAGTTCTTC. The chain is built from TRBV3-1 and TRBJ2-5, with D perhaps TRBD2 (6 bases). Judging by the DNA end, TRBJ2-1 fits better; the J call may be wrong. The CDR3 is 12 amino acids. Germline V gives CDR1 LGHDT, CDR2 YNNKEL (reference sequence).

This chain connects TRBV6-5 to TRBJ1-1; the D is unclear. Germline lookup yields CDR1 MNHEY and CDR2 SVGAGI. CDR3 length equals 16 residues. The ends were cut back, 0 bases at V and 0 bases at J, with 11 bases in the middle. The CDR3: CASSYSAVSVNTEAFF. CDR3 coding DNA: TGTGCCAGCAGTTACTCGGCAGTTTCTGTGAACACTGAAGCTTTCTTT.

This rearrangement joins TRBV7-9 to TRBJ1-3; D is unresolved. V lost 7 bases to trimming and J lost 7 bases, with 11 bases between them. This CDR3 is built from 12 residues. CDR1 is SEHNR and CDR2 is FQNEAQ in the germline V gene (reference sequence). This chain's CDR3 is CASNPLGNTIYF. DNA for the CDR3: TGTGCCAGCAACCCCCTCGGGAACACCATATATTTT.

Only a few counts were recorded for this clonotype. CDR3 in amino acids: CASSPLNLQGERHF. CDR3 DNA: TGTGCCAGCAGCCCCTTAAATCTCCAGGGGGAAAGGCATTTT. The chain employs TRBV6-5 and TRBJ1-5, with 7 bases matching TRBD1. CDR3 length: 14 residues. Per germline, CDR1 MNHEY and CDR2 SVGAGI. J was trimmed by 15 bases and V by 6 bases; bases with no gene match: 17.

This clonotype was found a few times. The chain joins TRBV7-9 to TRBJ2-5; the D call may be TRBD1 or TRBD2 (5 bases each). The J call may be wrong; the DNA end is better matched by TRBJ2-1. The CDR3 covers 15 residues. Germline CDR1 and CDR2: SEHNR and FQNEAQ (reference sequence). CDR3 sequence reads: CASSLRDGPSNEQFF. CDR3 DNA: TGTGCCAGCAGCTTACGGGACGGACCCTCCAATGAGCAGTTCTTC.

The chain has TRBV27 and TRBJ2-5, with TRBD2 identical over 9 bases. The CDR3 extends over 14 amino acids. The germline V gene encodes CDR1 MNHEY and CDR2 SMNVEV (reference sequence). J lost 5 bases, V lost 8 bases, and 9 bases had no gene match. The CDR3 here is CASAGGGALETQYF. The CDR3 coding sequence is TGTGCCAGCGCCGGCGGGGGGGCCTTGGAGACCCAGTACTTC.